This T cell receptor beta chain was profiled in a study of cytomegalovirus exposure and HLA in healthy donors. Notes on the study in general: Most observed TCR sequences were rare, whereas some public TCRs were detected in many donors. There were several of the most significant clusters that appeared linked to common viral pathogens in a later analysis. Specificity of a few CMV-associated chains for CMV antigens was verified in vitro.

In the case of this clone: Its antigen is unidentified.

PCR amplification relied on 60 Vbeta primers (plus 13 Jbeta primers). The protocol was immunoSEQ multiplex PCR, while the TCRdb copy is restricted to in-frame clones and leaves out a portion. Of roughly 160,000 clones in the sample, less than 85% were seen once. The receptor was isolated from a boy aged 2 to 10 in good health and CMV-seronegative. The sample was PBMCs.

The CDR3 DNA reads TGTGCCACCAGCAGAGAACCTCGGCAGGAAACCGGGGAGCTGTTTTTT. Translating gives CATSREPRQETGELFF. V gene TRBV15 combines with J gene TRBJ2-2; D unclear. This CDR3 has 16 residues. V lost 0 bases and J lost 5, with 13 bases in between. Germline V gives CDR1 LNHNV, CDR2 YYDKDF (reference sequence).